This is a list of T cell receptor beta chains from one sample in a study of response to subunit inactivated influenza vaccine. TCRdb used MiXCR to reprocess the RT-PCR reads, holding one entry per CDR3 protein. The sample has roughly 780,000 distinct CDR3 sequences; about a fifth are singletons. The sample consisted of PBMCs from blood, taken 5 days after vaccination. All receptors come from a man between 50 and 59 years old who received an inactivated influenza vaccine. Each CDR3 is given with its conserved first and last residue. The D gene is left open where the match is weak. Size is omitted from some rows. Given values are once, few, many or a class for expanded clones.

cdr3_aa cdr3_nt j_call d_call v_call clone_size
CASSWGQGAGTEAFF TGTGCCAGCAGCTGGGGACAGGGGGCAGGGACTGAAGCTTTCTTT TRBJ1-1 TRBD1 TRBV5-5 .
CASTPGARYNEQFF TGTGCCAGCACCCCAGGGGCGCGGTACAATGAGCAGTTCTTC TRBJ2-1 . TRBV7-9 once
CASRSGQGPVGANVLTF TGTGCCAGCAGGTCGGGACAGGGTCCAGTTGGGGCCAACGTCCTGACTTTC TRBJ2-6 TRBD1 TRBV28 .
CASSAPGTSGYEQYF TGTGCCAGCAGCGCCCCCGGGACGTCCGGCTACGAGCAGTACTTC TRBJ2-7 . TRBV13 few
CASSHGRFSGANVLTF TGTGCCAGCAGCCACGGTCGGTTCTCTGGGGCCAACGTCCTGACTTTC TRBJ2-6 . TRBV6-1 few
CASSYSPDTSYEQYF TGTGCCAGCAGTTACTCACCGGACACCTCCTACGAGCAGTACTTC TRBJ2-7 . TRBV6-2/TRBV6-3 .
CASSKGPNSNQPQHF TGTGCCAGCAGCAAGGGGCCAAATAGCAATCAGCCCCAGCATTTT TRBJ1-5 . TRBV12-3/TRBV12-4 .
CSARSGMTLYGYTF TGCAGTGCTAGAAGCGGTATGACCCTCTATGGCTACACCTTC TRBJ1-2 . TRBV20-1 few
CASSFWTGRNTIYF TGTGCCAGCAGCTTTTGGACAGGACGAAACACCATATATTTT TRBJ1-3 TRBD1 TRBV5-6 .
CAISGEGGSYEQYF TGTGCCATCAGTGGTGAGGGTGGGTCCTACGAGCAGTACTTC TRBJ2-7 . TRBV10-3 .
CASSLSWDRSYEQYF TGCGCCAGCAGCTTGAGCTGGGACAGATCCTACGAGCAGTACTTC TRBJ2-7 TRBD1 TRBV5-1 many
CSAPPGTRTFADTQYF TGCAGTGCCCCCCCGGGGACTAGAACTTTCGCAGATACGCAGTATTTT TRBJ2-3 TRBD2 TRBV20-1 .
CASSANVRWSLAKNIQYF TGTGCCAGCAGCGCTAATGTCAGGTGGTCCCTAGCCAAAAACATTCAGTACTTC TRBJ2-4 . TRBV11-3 many
CASAWGQETQYF TGTGCCAGCGCTTGGGGACAAGAGACCCAGTACTTC TRBJ2-5 . TRBV12-3/TRBV12-4 .
CSPDGGAGTDTQYF TGCAGTCCCGATGGGGGGGCAGGCACAGATACGCAGTATTTT TRBJ2-3 . TRBV20-1 .
CASRKTGRGTGELFF TGTGCCAGCAGAAAAACCGGGAGAGGCACCGGGGAGCTGTTTTTT TRBJ2-2 . TRBV12-3/TRBV12-4 .
CASSYRTGGGFEAFF TGTGCCAGCAGCTACCGGACAGGGGGCGGGTTTGAAGCTTTCTTT TRBJ1-1 TRBD1 TRBV7-9 .
CAISGGDTYEKLFF TGTGCCATCAGCGGGGGGGACACCTATGAAAAACTGTTTTTT TRBJ1-4 . TRBV10-3 .
CASSHNRGGSSYNEQFF TGCGCCAGCAGCCACAATCGGGGGGGAAGCTCCTACAATGAGCAGTTCTTC TRBJ2-1 TRBD2 TRBV4-3 .
CASSYWGLAGGRAETQYF TGTGCCAGCAGTTACTGGGGACTAGCGGGGGGGCGCGCCGAGACCCAGTACTTC TRBJ2-5 TRBD2 TRBV6-5 .
CASSQPTGREQYF TGTGCCAGCAGCCAACCCACAGGGCGGGAACAGTACTTC TRBJ2-7 . TRBV3-1 few
CASSSYGTELNYEQYF TGTGCCAGCAGTTCATACGGGACCGAACTTAACTACGAGCAGTACTTC TRBJ2-7 . TRBV12-3/TRBV12-4 few
CATHGGGTFQETQYF TGTGCCACCCATGGGGGGGGGACCTTCCAAGAGACCCAGTACTTC TRBJ2-5 TRBD2 TRBV10-3 .
CSARLRGNYEQYF TGCAGTGCTCGCTTGAGGGGAAACTACGAGCAGTACTTC TRBJ2-7 . TRBV20-1 .
CASRPPSGEYNEQFF TGCGCCAGCAGACCTCCTAGCGGGGAGTACAATGAGCAGTTCTTC TRBJ2-1 TRBD2 TRBV5-1 few
CSVKGQANTEAFF TGCAGCGTTAAGGGGCAGGCGAACACTGAAGCTTTCTTT TRBJ1-1 . TRBV29-1 .
CASSYGEGGQETQYF TGTGCCAGCAGTTACGGAGAGGGAGGCCAAGAGACCCAGTACTTC TRBJ2-5 . TRBV6-5 .
CASSWASTNEKLFF TGTGCCAGCAGCTGGGCATCAACTAATGAAAAACTGTTTTTT TRBJ1-4 . TRBV11-2 .
CASSRRTGDYEQYF TGTGCCAGCAGCAGAAGGACAGGGGACTACGAGCAGTACTTC TRBJ2-7 TRBD1 TRBV7-2 few
CSVPKNNEQFF TGCAGCGTTCCAAAGAACAATGAGCAGTTCTTC TRBJ2-1 . TRBV29-1 .
CASSPDWQAESTDTQYF TGTGCCAGCAGCCCAGATTGGCAGGCTGAGAGCACAGATACGCAGTATTTT TRBJ2-3 . TRBV7-9 few
CASSLGTLGEQFF TGTGCCAGCAGCTTAGGGACTTTGGGTGAGCAGTTCTTC TRBJ2-1 . TRBV7-3 .
CSARGLDLGTQYF TGCAGTGCTAGAGGACTAGACCTCGGGACCCAGTACTTC TRBJ2-5 . TRBV20-1 few
CATSRHLGGYTF TGTGCCACCAGCAGACACCTGGGAGGCTACACCTTC TRBJ1-2 . TRBV15 many
CASSLIGTGDPGTDTQYF TGCGCCAGCAGCTTGATTGGGACAGGGGACCCTGGCACAGATACGCAGTATTTT TRBJ2-3 TRBD1 TRBV5-1 many
CATSDPYQETQYF TGTGCCACCAGTGACCCCTATCAAGAGACCCAGTACTTC TRBJ2-5 . TRBV24-1 few
CASSKDRGTYEQYF TGTGCCAGCAGCAAGGACAGGGGGACCTACGAGCAGTACTTC TRBJ2-7 TRBD1 TRBV6-1 .
CASSQVTTGPYEQYF TGTGCCAGCAGCCAAGTTACGACAGGTCCCTACGAGCAGTACTTC TRBJ2-7 . TRBV3-1 .
CSARGTSNTGELFF TGCAGTGCTAGAGGGACTTCTAACACCGGGGAGCTGTTTTTT TRBJ2-2 . TRBV20-1 .
CASSLGQGVYNEQFF TGTGCCAGCAGCTTGGGACAGGGGGTCTACAATGAGCAGTTCTTC TRBJ2-1 TRBD1 TRBV7-2 many
CASSPDRGQNTEAFF TGCGCCAGCAGCCCGGACAGGGGGCAGAACACTGAAGCTTTCTTT TRBJ1-1 TRBD1 TRBV4-1 few
CASSQPGGLETQYF TGTGCCAGCAGCCAGCCAGGGGGTTTAGAGACCCAGTACTTC TRBJ2-5 TRBD1 TRBV7-2 few
CASSLVGGADTQYF TGTGCCAGCAGTTTAGTAGGGGGCGCAGATACGCAGTATTTT TRBJ2-3 TRBD1 TRBV12-3/TRBV12-4 many
CASSLDNPGNGYTF TGCGCCAGCAGCTTGGACAACCCTGGGAATGGCTACACCTTC TRBJ1-2 . TRBV5-1 .
CAISDRSSGTDTQYF TGTGCCATCAGTGACCGGAGTTCGGGCACAGATACGCAGTATTTT TRBJ2-3 . TRBV10-3 many
CASRAGTGGQDTQYF TGTGCCAGCAGAGCCGGGACAGGGGGTCAGGATACGCAGTATTTT TRBJ2-3 TRBD1 TRBV6-2/TRBV6-3 many
CSVDIIPIAGGYNEQFF TGCAGCGTCGATATTATCCCAATAGCGGGAGGGTACAATGAGCAGTTCTTC TRBJ2-1 TRBD2 TRBV29-1 many
CSARGVNTGELFF TGCAGTGCTAGAGGGGTTAACACCGGGGAGCTGTTTTTT TRBJ2-2 . TRBV20-1 few